This record looks at one T cell receptor beta chain sequence and its context. The antigen remains unidentified. With 3 bases clipped from V and 1 base from J, the junction kept 11 bases outside the gene matches. This CDR3 is built from 17 residues. Germline loops: CDR1 MGHDK, CDR2 SYGVNS. This entry comes from a study of T cell repertoires in cytomegalovirus infection. Overall study context: Carrying CMV and the relevant HLA type showed in public TCR beta signatures. Regarding the study as a whole: Across the ex vivo response, the dominant clonotypes were HLA-C-restricted CMV-specific TCR beta clonotypes. Summed frequency of public TCR beta families distinguished CMV carriers with the relevant HLA.

TCRdb analysed the reads with MiXCR anew, one entry per CDR3 protein. The sample has about 530,000 distinct CDR3 sequences, about 30% seen once; the top ten hold roughly 13%. The rearrangement links TRBV25-1 to TRBJ1-1, with 7 bases fitting TRBD1. The source material was PBMCs. This TCR came from a human donor in good health (CMV status not recorded). Some clones in this sample may be carry-over from other donors' samples. This CDR3 reads CASSDLGQGGTNTEAFF. As DNA, the CDR3 is TGTGCCAGCAGTGATCTGGGGCAGGGGGGGACGAACACTGAAGCTTTCTTT.